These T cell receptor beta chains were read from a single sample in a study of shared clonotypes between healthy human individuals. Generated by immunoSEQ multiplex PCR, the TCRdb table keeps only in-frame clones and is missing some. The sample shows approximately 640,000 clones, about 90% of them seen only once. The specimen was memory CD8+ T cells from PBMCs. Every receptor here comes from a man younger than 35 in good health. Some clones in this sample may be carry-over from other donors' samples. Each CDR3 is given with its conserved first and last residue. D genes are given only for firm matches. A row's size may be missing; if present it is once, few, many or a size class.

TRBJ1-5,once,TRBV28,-,CASSLTGSNQPQHF,TGTGCCAGCAGTTTAACGGGGAGCAATCAGCCCCAGCATTTT
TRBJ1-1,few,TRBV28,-,CASLDARPNTEAFF,TGTGCCAGCCTGGATGCCAGGCCGAACACTGAAGCTTTCTTT
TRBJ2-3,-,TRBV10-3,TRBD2,CAISGLAGGTDTQYF,TGTGCCATCAGTGGTCTAGCGGGAGGGACAGATACGCAGTATTTT
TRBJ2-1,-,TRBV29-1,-,CSVEGSRESAGNEQFF,TGCAGCGTTGAAGGTAGCCGGGAGAGCGCGGGTAATGAGCAGTTCTTC
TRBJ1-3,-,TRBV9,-,CASSSSHRVFGNTIYF,TGTGCCAGCAGCTCATCACACAGGGTTTTCGGAAACACCATATATTTT
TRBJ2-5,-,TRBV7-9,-,CASSLRLPFVGQETQYF,TGTGCCAGCAGCTTACGGTTACCTTTTGTAGGGCAAGAGACCCAGTACTTC
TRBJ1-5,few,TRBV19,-,CASSIFFPDNQPQHF,TGTGCCAGTAGTATATTTTTCCCGGACAATCAGCCCCAGCATTTT
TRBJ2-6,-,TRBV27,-,CASSLRGANVLTF,TGTGCCAGCAGCCTGCGGGGGGCCAACGTCCTGACTTTC
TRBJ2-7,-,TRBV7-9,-,CASSPNQGLSSYEQYF,TGTGCCAGCAGCCCGAACCAGGGACTTAGCTCCTACGAGCAGTACTTC
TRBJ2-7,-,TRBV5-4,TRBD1,CASSVTGGNYEQYF,TGTGCCAGCAGCGTGACAGGGGGCAACTACGAGCAGTACTTC
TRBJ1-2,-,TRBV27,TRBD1,CASKEGANPNYGYTF,TGTGCCAGCAAAGAGGGGGCAAACCCTAACTATGGCTACACCTTC
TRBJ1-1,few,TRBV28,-,CASSLAGNTEAFF,TGTGCCAGCAGTTTGGCAGGGAACACTGAAGCTTTCTTT
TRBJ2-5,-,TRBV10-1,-,CASSVGRQETQYF,TGCGCCAGCAGTGTGGGCAGACAAGAGACCCAGTACTTC
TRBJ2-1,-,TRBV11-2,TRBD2,CASSVSGSGEQFF,TGTGCCAGCAGCGTTAGCGGGAGTGGTGAGCAGTTCTTC
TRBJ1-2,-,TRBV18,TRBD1,CASSLPGQDLYGYTF,TGTGCCAGCTCACTCCCGGGACAGGACCTCTATGGCTACACCTTC
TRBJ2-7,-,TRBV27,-,CASSGNLLDGQYF,TGTGCCAGCAGCGGTAATCTTCTGGATGGGCAGTACTTC
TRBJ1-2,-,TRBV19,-,CASSIGRNFNYGYTF,TGTGCCAGTAGTATTGGGCGGAACTTTAACTATGGCTACACCTTC
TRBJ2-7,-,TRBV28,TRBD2,CASSLGTIHTYEQYF,TGTGCCAGCAGTTTAGGGACTATTCACACCTACGAGCAGTACTTC
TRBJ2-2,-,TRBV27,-,CASRGIGTKGHWWAGELFF,TGTGCCAGCAGGGGAATAGGGACAAAGGGCCACTGGTGGGCCGGGGAGCTGTTTTTT
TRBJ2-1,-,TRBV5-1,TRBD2,CASGLAGYNEQFF,TGCGCCAGCGGCCTAGCGGGATACAATGAGCAGTTCTTC
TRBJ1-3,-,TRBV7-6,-,CASSSRGRSSGNTIYF,TGTGCCAGCAGCTCCCGCGGACGTAGCTCTGGAAACACCATATATTTT
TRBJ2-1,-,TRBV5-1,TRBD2,CASSPPGLGAYNEQFF,TGCGCCAGCAGCCCCCCGGGACTAGGAGCCTACAATGAGCAGTTCTTC
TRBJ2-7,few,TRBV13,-,CASSALSPEQYF,TGTGCCAGCAGCGCCCTCAGCCCCGAGCAGTACTTC
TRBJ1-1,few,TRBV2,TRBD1,CASRTGRPEAFF,TGTGCCAGCAGGACAGGGAGGCCTGAAGCTTTCTTT
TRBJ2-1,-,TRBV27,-,CASSLASRAYNEQFF,TGTGCCAGCAGTTTAGCTTCCAGGGCATACAATGAGCAGTTCTTC
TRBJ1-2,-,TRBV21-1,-,CASSKESGTGASGYTF,TGTGCCAGCAGCAAAGAGAGTGGGACAGGGGCGAGTGGCTACACCTTC
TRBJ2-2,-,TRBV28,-,CASVRAGWNTGELFF,TGTGCCTCAGTAAGGGCAGGGTGGAACACCGGGGAGCTGTTTTTT
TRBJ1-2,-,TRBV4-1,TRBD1,CASSPGPGTVYGYTF,TGCGCCAGCAGCCCCGGCCCCGGGACAGTCTATGGCTACACCTTC
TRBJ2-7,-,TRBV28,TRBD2,CASSLGGTHEYQVYEQYF,TGTGCCAGCAGTTTGGGGGGGACTCACGAATATCAAGTCTACGAGCAGTACTTC
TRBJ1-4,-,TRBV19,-,CASSINQGTNEKLFF,TGTGCCAGTAGTATTAACCAGGGGACTAATGAAAAACTGTTTTTT
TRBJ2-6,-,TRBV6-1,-,CASSDWVWSGANVLTF,TGTGCCAGCAGTGATTGGGTTTGGTCTGGGGCCAACGTCCTGACTTTC
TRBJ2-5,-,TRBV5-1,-,CASSLGAPEETQYF,TGCGCCAGCAGCTTGGGGGCACCGGAAGAGACCCAGTACTTC